This T cell receptor beta chain was retrieved from a study of beta chain features in type 1 diabetes. The collection from each donor was one heparinised blood draw averaging around 0.11 L. Study-wide results and caveats: The study found moderately but significantly shorter TCRB CDR3s in all four CD4+ subsets of Type 1 diabetes patients.

Comment on this clone: Its antigen is unidentified.

Trimming took 4 bases from V and 8 from J; bases not matched to a gene: 6. The CDR3 is made up of 13 amino acids. The germline CDR1 and CDR2 sequences are GTSNPN and SVGIG (reference sequence). Isolated RNA was reverse transcribed in full, so expressed TCRB transcripts were sequenced. Profiled with immunoSEQ multiplex PCR; TCRdb holds only in-frame clones, not every one. The data hold under 400,000 clones, with over 9.5% observed a single time. This receptor was identified in a woman younger than 30 with type 1 diabetes. What was sequenced was naive CD4+ T cells from blood. J is TRBJ1-4 and V is TRBV30; 8 bases are shared with TRBD1. The CDR3 DNA reads as TGTGCCTGGAACTCAGGGGGCAGCGAAAAACTGTTTTTT. Translation: CAWNSGGSEKLFF.